The entry that follows covers one T cell receptor (beta chain) sequence. The clone's antigen remains unknown. Nothing much larger sits one base from this clone, and base qualities are not available. TCRbeta CDR3 regions were amplified from genomic DNA by means of the immunoSEQ Assay, a bias-controlled multiplex PCR. The authors' analysis ran thus. Nucleated cell counts per sample were estimated from amplification of reference gene primers within the assay. Sequence reads were collapsed and filtered to measure the absolute abundance of every unique TCRbeta CDR3 rearrangement. Productive Simpson clonality was computed per sample as the square root of Simpson's diversity index over productive rearrangements. TCRdb took over this immuneACCESS table, retaining in-frame rearrangements with V and J assigned. Such tables are incomplete; in checked studies, under half of the missing clones stem from an unresolved V gene, and the remainder is unexplained. That table is the source of V, J and clone size, and D and trimming were worked out from the DNA. This sample is represented by 200,000 to 250,000 clones; 85% to 90% of them were singletons. The leading ten clones occupy around 0.8% of the sample.

In the prospective study, participants were roughly 18 to 95 years old, resided in about two dozen geographic areas of the United States, and were enrolled through a virtual design. In the prospective study, participants were assigned to cohorts based on the clinical history participants reported in a screening survey and a study questionnaire. Exposed participants had been in contact with someone with a PCR-confirmed or clinician-diagnosed COVID-19 case within 2 weeks of study entry. In the prospective study, whole blood, serum and a nasopharyngeal or oropharyngeal swab were collected from each participant by mobile phlebotomists. Participants in the prospective study had the option to provide additional blood draws and questionnaires over a roughly 2-month period. Before DNA extraction, blood samples from the prospective study were shipped at room temperature or frozen. The data stem from a study of blood T cell repertoires in COVID-19 (dated by TCRdb to the early 2020s). Background on the whole study: The collaborator samples originated in the United States, Italy and Spain and spanned the acute and convalescent phases of COVID-19. Nearly every sample came with metadata listing a de-identified subject ID, COVID-19 status, age in years and sex. The repertoires were made available in a free public database intended to serve as a resource for research on the immune response to SARS-CoV-2. The dataset comprised deeply sampled blood TCRbeta repertoires from subjects exposed to, actively infected with, or recovered from COVID-19. Samples came from the ongoing ImmuneRACE study (first 160 participants) plus 1,254 subjects from 6 global collaborators. The prospective study material was composed of cDNA or gDNA derived from T cells, B-cell-depleted T cells, or PBMCs. Where available, HLA class I and class II types were obtained from metadata supplied by the sample provider rather than from assay-based typing. Paper-wide results and their limitations: The quantity of clinical and demographic metadata differed by source and by participant and was supplied without curation.

The CDR3 runs 14 residues from the cysteine to the phenylalanine. The only DNA kept is the CDR3, 42 bases in frame from the first base. From a lookup of the germline V gene, CDR1 and CDR2 are SGHRS and YFSETQ. V was cut back by 1 base and J by 4 bases, leaving a gap of 11 bases between them. This TCR was recovered from a man aged 50-60 years who had been exposed to COVID-19. In this chain, TRBV5-1 is recombined with TRBJ1-1; TRBD1 is a possible D gene, resting on 5 matching bases. The sequencing sample was made of PBMCs or T cells enriched from blood (not recorded which). The nucleotide sequence is given as TGCGCCAGCAGCTTGCAGGGTTGGGGCACTGAAGCTTTCTTT. Its protein is CASSLQGWGTEAFF.